The entry below describes one TCR beta chain. This CDR3 region has 13 residues. Trimming took 0 bases from V and 5 from J, leaving 4 bases between them. Germline loops: CDR1 MRHNA, CDR2 SNTAGT. Method: immunoSEQ multiplex PCR; TCRdb's copy keeps in-frame clones and lacks some. The data show about 3,500 clones, about 73% seen once. These data come from a study of OX40 agonist ivuxolimab in advanced cancers. For the study at large: Patients were 82.7% male with ages about 20 to 79, mean 60.

Material: CD4+ or CD8+ T cells sorted from blood, obtained in a trial of the OX40 agonist ivuxolimab. The chain recombines TRBV6-4 with TRBJ2-2; D remains ambiguous. The sequence derives from an adult with an advanced solid tumor such as melanoma, head and neck, liver or kidney cancer. In DNA form, the CDR3 reads TGTGCCAGCAGTGACTCGTCTACCGGGGAGCTGTTTTTT. Translated: CASSDSSTGELFF.